This T cell receptor beta chain was found in a study of blood T cell repertoires in COVID-19. About the study: Acute and convalescent COVID-19 samples came from the United States, Italy and Spain. PBMCs, B-cell-depleted T cells, or T cells were the source of the cDNA or gDNA that made up the material.

CDR1 MGHRA and CDR2 YSYEKL come from the germline V gene. J lost 1 base, V lost 3 bases, and 4 bases had no gene match. This CDR3 has 16 amino acids. Original methodology: It was from reference gene primer amplification that nucleated cell counts were estimated. Produced via immunoSEQ multiplex PCR; TCRdb's table is partial and in-frame only. V and J calls and clone size are as listed in that table; D and trimming were resolved from the DNA. Of tens of thousands of clones in the sample, around 90% are singletons; the top ten hold around 2.6%. This clonotype originated in a human donor in a cohort sampled during active COVID-19. J is TRBJ1-5 and V is TRBV4-1, with 9 bases that match TRBD1. The source material was peripheral blood. The CDR3 region is CASSQGGQGSNQPQHF. The CDR3 region has the DNA TGCGCCAGCAGCCAGGGGGGACAGGGCAGCAATCAGCCCCAGCATTTT.